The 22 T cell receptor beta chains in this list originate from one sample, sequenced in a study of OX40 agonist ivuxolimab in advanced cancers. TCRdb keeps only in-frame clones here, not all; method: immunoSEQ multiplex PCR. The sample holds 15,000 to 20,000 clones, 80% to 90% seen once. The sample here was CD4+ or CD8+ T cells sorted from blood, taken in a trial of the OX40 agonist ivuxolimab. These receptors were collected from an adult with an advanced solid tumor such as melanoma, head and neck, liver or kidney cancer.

The CDR3 is CASSLDPGLNYEQYF. CDR3 DNA: TGTGCCAGCAGCTTAGACCCGGGACTGAACTACGAGCAGTACTTC. The gene calls are TRBV7-8 and TRBJ2-7; D perhaps matches TRBD2 (6 bases). The V end was cut by 1 base, the J end by 3 bases, with 13 bases between. Germline V CDR1 and CDR2: SGHVS, FQNEAQ. CDR3 length: 15 amino acids.

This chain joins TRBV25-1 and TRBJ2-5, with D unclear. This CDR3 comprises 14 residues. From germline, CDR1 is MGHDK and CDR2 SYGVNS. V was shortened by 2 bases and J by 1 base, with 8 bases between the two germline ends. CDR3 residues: CASSEASFQETQYF. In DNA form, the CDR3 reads TGTGCCAGCAGTGAAGCGAGCTTCCAAGAGACCCAGTACTTC.

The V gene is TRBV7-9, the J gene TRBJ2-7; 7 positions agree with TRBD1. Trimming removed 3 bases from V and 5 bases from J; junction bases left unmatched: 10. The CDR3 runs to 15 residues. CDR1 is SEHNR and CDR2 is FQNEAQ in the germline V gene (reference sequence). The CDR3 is CASSFTGEPSDEQYF. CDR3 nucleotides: TGTGCCAGCAGCTTTACAGGGGAACCTTCTGACGAGCAGTACTTC. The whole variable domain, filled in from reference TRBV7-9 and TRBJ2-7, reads DTGVSQNPRHKITKRGQNVTFRCDPISEHNRLYWYRQTLGQGPEFLTYFQNEAQLEKSRLLSDRFSAERPKGSFSTLEIQRTEQGDSAMYLCASSFTGEPSDEQYFGPGTRLTVT.

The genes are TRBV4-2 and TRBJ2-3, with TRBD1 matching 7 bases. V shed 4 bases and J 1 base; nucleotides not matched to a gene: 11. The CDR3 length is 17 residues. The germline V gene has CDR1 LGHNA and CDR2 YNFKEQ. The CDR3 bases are TGTGCCAGCAGCCGAGAGGAGACAGGGTGGGGCACAGATACGCAGTATTTT. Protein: CASSREETGWGTDTQYF.

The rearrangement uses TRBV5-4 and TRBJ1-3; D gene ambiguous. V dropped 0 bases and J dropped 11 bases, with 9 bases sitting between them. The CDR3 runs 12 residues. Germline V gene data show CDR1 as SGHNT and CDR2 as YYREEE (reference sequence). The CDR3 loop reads CASSLGPAAIYF. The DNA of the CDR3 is TGTGCCAGCAGCTTGGGGCCCGCGGCCATATATTTT.

The CDR3 loop is CASSLESGALNEQFF. CDR3 nucleotides: TGTGCCAGCAGCTTAGAGTCGGGAGCGCTTAATGAGCAGTTCTTC. The rearrangement links TRBV7-6 to TRBJ2-1; D may be TRBD2 (6 bases). Germline CDR1 reads SGHVS; CDR2 reads FNYEAQ. The CDR3 sequence is 15 residues long. With 1 base removed from V and 7 bases from J, the gap between germline ends came to 14 bases.

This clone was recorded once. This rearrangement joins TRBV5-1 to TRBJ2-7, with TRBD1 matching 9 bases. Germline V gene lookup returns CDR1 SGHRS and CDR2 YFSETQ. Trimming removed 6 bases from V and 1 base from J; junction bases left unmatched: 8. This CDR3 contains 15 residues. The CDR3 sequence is CASTAGTGLSYEQYF. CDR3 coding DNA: TGCGCCAGCACCGCCGGGACAGGGCTATCCTACGAGCAGTACTTC.

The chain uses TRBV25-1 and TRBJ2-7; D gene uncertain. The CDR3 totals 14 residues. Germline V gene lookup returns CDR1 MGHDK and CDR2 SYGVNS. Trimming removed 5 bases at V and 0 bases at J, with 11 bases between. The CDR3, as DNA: TGTGCCAGCAGTCCCCCGTCAAGCTCCTACGAGCAGTACTTC. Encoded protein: CASSPPSSSYEQYF.

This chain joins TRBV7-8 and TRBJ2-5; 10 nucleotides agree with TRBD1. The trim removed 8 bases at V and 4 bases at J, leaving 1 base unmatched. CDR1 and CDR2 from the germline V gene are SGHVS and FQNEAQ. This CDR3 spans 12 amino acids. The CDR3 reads CASDRGRETQYF. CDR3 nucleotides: TGTGCCAGCGACAGGGGGCGAGAGACCCAGTACTTC. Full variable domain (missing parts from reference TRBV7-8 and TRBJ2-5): GAGVSQSPRYKVAKRGQDVALRCDPISGHVSLFWYQQALGQGPEFLTYFQNEAQLDKSGLPSDRFFAERPEGSVSTLKIQRTQQEDSAVYLCASDRGRETQYFGPGTRLLVL.

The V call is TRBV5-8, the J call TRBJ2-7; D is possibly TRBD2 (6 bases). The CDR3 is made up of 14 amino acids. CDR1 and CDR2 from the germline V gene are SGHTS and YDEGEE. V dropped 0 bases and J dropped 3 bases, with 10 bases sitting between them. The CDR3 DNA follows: TGTGCCAGCAGCTTGGTACTCGGGAGCTACGAGCAGTACTTC. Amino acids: CASSLVLGSYEQYF.

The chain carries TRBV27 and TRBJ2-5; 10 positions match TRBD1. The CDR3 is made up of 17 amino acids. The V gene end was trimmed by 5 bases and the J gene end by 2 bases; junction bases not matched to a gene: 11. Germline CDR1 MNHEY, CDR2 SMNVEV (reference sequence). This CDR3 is CASSTHQTGGRQETQYF. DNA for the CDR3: TGTGCCAGCAGTACCCATCAGACAGGGGGCAGGCAAGAGACCCAGTACTTC.

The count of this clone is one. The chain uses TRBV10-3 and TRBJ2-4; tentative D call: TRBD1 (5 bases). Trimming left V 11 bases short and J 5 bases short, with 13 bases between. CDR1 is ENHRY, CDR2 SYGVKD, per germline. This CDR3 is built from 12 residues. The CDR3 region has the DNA TGTGCCGTGGGGCCGGGTGAAAACATTCAGTACTTC. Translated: CAVGPGENIQYF.

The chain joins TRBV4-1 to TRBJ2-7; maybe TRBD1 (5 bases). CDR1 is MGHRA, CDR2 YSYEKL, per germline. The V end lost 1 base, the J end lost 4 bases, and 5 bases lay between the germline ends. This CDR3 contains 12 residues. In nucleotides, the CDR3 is TGCGCCAGCAGCCAAGCAGGGTACGAGCAGTACTTC. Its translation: CASSQAGYEQYF.

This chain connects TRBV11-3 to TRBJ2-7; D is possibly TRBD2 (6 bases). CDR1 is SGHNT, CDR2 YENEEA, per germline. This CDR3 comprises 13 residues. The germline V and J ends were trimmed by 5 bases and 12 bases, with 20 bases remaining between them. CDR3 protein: CASSPGPSERMYF. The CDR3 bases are TGTGCCAGCAGCCCCGGGCCTAGCGAAAGGATGTACTTC.

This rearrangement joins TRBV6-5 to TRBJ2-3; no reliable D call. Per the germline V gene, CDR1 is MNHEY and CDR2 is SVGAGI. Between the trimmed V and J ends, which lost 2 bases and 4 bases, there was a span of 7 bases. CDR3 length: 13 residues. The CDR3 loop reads CASSYGVPDTQYF. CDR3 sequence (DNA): TGTGCCAGCAGTTACGGCGTACCAGATACGCAGTATTTT.

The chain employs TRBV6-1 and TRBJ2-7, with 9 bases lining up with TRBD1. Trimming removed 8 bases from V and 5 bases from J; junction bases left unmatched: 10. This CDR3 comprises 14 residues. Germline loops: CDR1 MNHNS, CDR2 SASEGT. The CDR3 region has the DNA TGTGCCAGCCTCGTCGGACAGGGGTTGGACGAGCAGTACTTC. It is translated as CASLVGQGLDEQYF.

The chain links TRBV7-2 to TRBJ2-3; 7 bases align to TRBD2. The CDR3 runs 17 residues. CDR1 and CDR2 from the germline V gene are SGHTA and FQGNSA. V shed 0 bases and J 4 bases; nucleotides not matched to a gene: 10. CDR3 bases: TGTGCCAGCAGCTTAGCGGACTACGGGGGGAGGGCAGATACGCAGTATTTT. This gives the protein CASSLADYGGRADTQYF.

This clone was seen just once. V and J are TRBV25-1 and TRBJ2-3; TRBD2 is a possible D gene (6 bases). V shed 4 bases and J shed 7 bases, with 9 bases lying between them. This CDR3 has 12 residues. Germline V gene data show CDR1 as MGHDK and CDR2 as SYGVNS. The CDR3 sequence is CASSAGVYTQYF. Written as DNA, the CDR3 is TGTGCCAGCAGTGCGGGGGTGTATACGCAGTATTTT. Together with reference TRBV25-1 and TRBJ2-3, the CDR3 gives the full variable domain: EADIYQTPRYLVIGTGKKITLECSQTMGHDKMYWYQQDPGMELHLIHYSYGVNSTEKGDLSSESTVSRIRTEHFPLTLESARPSHTSQYLCASSAGVYTQYFGPGTRLTVL.

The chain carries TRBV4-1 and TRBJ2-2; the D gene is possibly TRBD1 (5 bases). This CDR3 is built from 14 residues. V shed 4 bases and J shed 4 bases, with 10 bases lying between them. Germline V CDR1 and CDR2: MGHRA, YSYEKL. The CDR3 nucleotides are TGCGCCAGCAGCCTTGGACAAGCCACCGGGGAGCTGTTTTTT. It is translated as CASSLGQATGELFF.

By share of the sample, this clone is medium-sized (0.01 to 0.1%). CDR3 sequence (DNA): TGTGCCAGTATTACCCTAGGGGGGACACCGAACACTGAAGCTTTCTTT. Protein sequence: CASITLGGTPNTEAFF. The rearrangement links TRBV19 to TRBJ1-1, with D possibly being TRBD1 (6 bases). Trimming removed 7 bases at V and 1 base at J, with 19 bases between. The CDR3 consists of 16 residues. Germline V lookup: CDR1 LNHDA, CDR2 SQIVND (reference sequence).

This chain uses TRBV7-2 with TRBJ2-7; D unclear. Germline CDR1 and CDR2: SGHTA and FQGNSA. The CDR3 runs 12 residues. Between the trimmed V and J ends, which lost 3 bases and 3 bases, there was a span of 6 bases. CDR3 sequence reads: CASSFGFYEQYF. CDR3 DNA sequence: TGTGCCAGCAGCTTTGGGTTCTACGAGCAGTACTTC.

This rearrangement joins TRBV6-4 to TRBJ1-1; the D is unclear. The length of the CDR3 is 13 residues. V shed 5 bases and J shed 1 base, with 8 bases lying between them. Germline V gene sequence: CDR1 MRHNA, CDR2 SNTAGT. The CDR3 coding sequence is TGTGCCAGCAGTCTGTGGGGGAACACTGAAGCTTTCTTT. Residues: CASSLWGNTEAFF.